These 5 T cell receptor beta chains came from one sample sequenced in a study of T cell repertoires in cytomegalovirus infection. MiXCR, run by TCRdb on the reads, gives a single entry per CDR3 protein. The sample lists roughly 630,000 distinct CDR3 sequences, around 24% occurring once. The sample was CD8+ T cells from PBMCs. All receptors derive from a human donor in good health (CMV status not recorded). Some clones in this sample may be carry-over from other donors' samples.

The chain recombines TRBV6-6 with TRBJ1-1; D unclear. The V gene lost 3 bases and the J gene lost 4 bases, with 12 bases spanning the gap. This CDR3 has 14 residues. Germline V gene sequence: CDR1 MNHNY, CDR2 SVGAGI (reference sequence). The DNA of the CDR3 is TGTGCCAGCAGTTATACGGTTTTGAGCACTGAAGCTTTCTTT. It specifies CASSYTVLSTEAFF.

V gene TRBV28 combines with J gene TRBJ2-5; TRBD1 agrees at 7 bases. Germline lookup yields CDR1 MDHEN and CDR2 SYDVKM. The J segment lost 4 bases and the V segment lost 3 bases, leaving 14 bases of the junction unmatched. The CDR3 spans 17 residues. The CDR3 loop reads CASSLGTGTAKGETQYF. In DNA, the CDR3 is TGTGCCAGCAGTTTGGGCACCGGGACAGCAAAAGGAGAGACCCAGTACTTC. Full variable domain (missing parts from reference TRBV28 and TRBJ2-5): DVKVTQSSRYLVKRTGEKVFLECVQDMDHENMFWYRQDPGLGLRLIYFSYDVKMKEKGDIPEGYSVSREKKERFSLILESASTNQTSMYLCASSLGTGTAKGETQYFGPGTRLLVL.

This clonotype was observed a few times. The V call is TRBV20-1, the J call TRBJ2-1; no clear D gene. Looked up from germline, CDR1 is DFQATT and CDR2 is SNEGSKA (reference sequence). Trimming removed 5 bases at V and 10 bases at J, with 12 bases between. This CDR3 is 11 amino acids long. CDR3 DNA: TGCAGTGCTGACATTGGTACGGAGCAGTTCTTC. This codes for CSADIGTEQFF.

This clonotype was seen more than once but under ten times. The chain couples TRBV6-2 or TRBV6-3 to TRBJ1-1; 7 nucleotides line up with TRBD1. V lost 0 bases to trimming and J lost 1 base; unmatched junction nucleotides: 8. This CDR3 comprises 17 residues. Germline values: CDR1 MNHEY, CDR2 SVGEGT. CDR3 nucleotides: TGTGCCAGCAGTTACTCGAAGTTCAGGGGGGCGAACACTGAAGCTTTCTTT. This gives the protein CASSYSKFRGANTEAFF.

Regarding this clonotype: A much larger clone lies a single base off, so this may be a read error. The V and J genes are TRBV7-4 and TRBJ2-3; D is undetermined. Trimming stripped 4 bases from V and 14 bases from J, with 10 bases between. The CDR3 has 10 residues. Germline V gene sequence: CDR1 SGHVT, CDR2 SQSDAQ. CDR3 in DNA: TGTGCCAGCAGCTCCGGCTCGCGGTATTTT. Protein: CASSSGSRYF.